The 10 T cell receptor beta chains reported below all come from one sample, sequenced in a study of CD8 T cells in Susac syndrome. Random hexamers served to reverse transcribe roughly 0.45 to 1 ug RNA. TCRdb reprocessed the immunoSEQ multiplex PCR reads with MiXCR, giving one entry per CDR3 protein. The table records 400,000 to 550,000 distinct CDR3 sequences, approximately 85% of them present only once. The sample was CD8+ T cells from PBMCs. The receptors shown here come from a human donor with multiple sclerosis.

This chain links TRBV7-9 with TRBJ2-7; 9 nucleotides match TRBD2. The length of the CDR3 is 17 residues. Germline CDR1 is SEHNR and CDR2 is FQNEAQ (reference sequence). V gave up 1 base and J gave up 4 bases; unmatched junction bases: 11. CDR3 sequence reads: CASSLGGPSGTLYEQYF. CDR3 bases: TGTGCCAGCAGCTTAGGGGGCCCTAGCGGGACGCTGTACGAGCAGTACTTC.

The chain carries TRBV30 and TRBJ1-1; D perhaps matches TRBD1 (5 bases). CDR1 is GTSNPN and CDR2 is SVGIG in the germline V gene (reference sequence). This CDR3 has 14 residues. Trimming cost V 0 bases and J 5 bases, with 13 bases left between them. CDR3 residues: CAWSVVRVKTEAFF. The CDR3 DNA reads as TGTGCCTGGAGTGTAGTCAGGGTAAAGACTGAAGCTTTCTTT.

The chain carries TRBV28 and TRBJ1-6, with D maybe TRBD1 (6 bases). Per germline, CDR1 MDHEN and CDR2 SYDVKM. Trimming took off 6 bases at V and 10 bases at J, with 16 bases between the two ends. There are 14 residues in the CDR3. The CDR3 spells CASSPTGYGSPLHF. CDR3 sequence (DNA): TGTGCCAGCAGCCCAACAGGGTACGGATCACCCCTCCACTTT.

V and J are TRBV4-1 and TRBJ1-5, with 7 bases matching TRBD1. CDR3 length: 16 amino acids. The ends lost 3 bases at V and 2 bases at J; junction bases unmatched: 7. Germline V gene data show CDR1 as MGHRA and CDR2 as YSYEKL. DNA of the CDR3: TGCGCCAGCAGCCAGAACACAGGGGAGGGCAATCAGCCCCAGCATTTT. Translated, it gives CASSQNTGEGNQPQHF.

The chain employs TRBV6-5 and TRBJ1-3; tentative D call: TRBD1 (5 bases). The germline gives CDR1 MNHEY, CDR2 SVGAGI. Trimming removed 2 bases from V and 0 bases from J, with 8 bases in between. The CDR3 runs 15 residues. CDR3 nucleotides: TGTGCCAGCAGTTACCGCGGGGGCTCTGGAAACACCATATATTTT. It is translated as CASSYRGGSGNTIYF.

The chain carries TRBV6-5 and TRBJ2-6; D unclear. V lost 2 bases and J 0 bases, leaving 11 bases between the germline ends. Germline loops: CDR1 MNHEY, CDR2 SVGAGI. This CDR3 has 17 amino acids. This CDR3 is CASSYIGPDSGANVLTF. CDR3 DNA sequence: TGTGCCAGCAGTTACATCGGACCGGACTCTGGGGCCAACGTCCTGACTTTC.

This clonotype was counted a single time. The chain combines TRBV6-5 with TRBJ2-1; 10 nucleotides agree with TRBD2. Germline V CDR1 and CDR2: MNHEY, SVGAGI. J gave up 8 bases and V 2 bases, and 3 bases lay outside the gene matches. There are 14 residues in the CDR3. CDR3 loop: CASSYRGLAYEQFF. In nucleotides, the CDR3 is TGTGCCAGCAGTTACCGGGGACTAGCGTATGAGCAGTTCTTC.

V and J are TRBV7-9 and TRBJ2-1; D call uncertain. The CDR3 consists of 12 residues. Trimming stripped 3 bases from V and 8 bases from J, with 8 bases between. CDR1 and CDR2 from the germline V gene are SEHNR and FQNEAQ (reference sequence). This CDR3 is CASSFPVDEQFF. CDR3 sequence (DNA): TGTGCCAGCAGCTTTCCCGTAGATGAGCAGTTCTTC.

This clonotype was seen only once. This chain joins TRBV4-2 and TRBJ1-1; D not certain. The germline V gene encodes CDR1 LGHNA and CDR2 YNFKEQ. CDR3 length: 17 amino acids. Between the trimmed V and J ends, which lost 3 bases and 1 base, there was a span of 18 bases. The CDR3 nucleotides read TGTGCCAGCAGCCAGGACGTTTCATGGGCAAGGAACACTGAAGCTTTCTTT. Protein sequence: CASSQDVSWARNTEAFF.

The chain uses TRBV30 and TRBJ1-2; 8 nucleotides align to TRBD1. Per the germline V gene, CDR1 is GTSNPN and CDR2 is SVGIG (reference sequence). J gave up 6 bases and V 2 bases, and 8 bases lay outside the gene matches. This CDR3 has 14 amino acids. CDR3 in amino acids: CAWSPGQGSHGYTF. The CDR3 region has the DNA TGTGCCTGGAGTCCCGGACAGGGCTCGCATGGCTACACCTTC.